This T cell receptor (beta chain) was captured by sequencing in a study of control samples from healthy donors and cancer patients. Clones were sequenced by immunoSEQ multiplex PCR, and TCRdb holds only the in-frame ones, with some missing. The sample carries 95,000 to 130,000 clones, about 93% recorded once. Germline V gene lookup returns CDR1 SGDLS and CDR2 YYNGEE. V was cut by 0 bases and J by 0 bases, with 13 bases left in between. The CDR3 totals 17 residues. The TCR originated in a man between 25 and 39 years old in good health. The chain employs TRBV9 and TRBJ1-3; D ambiguous. Sequencing input: blood. In DNA form, the CDR3 reads TGTGCCAGCAGCGTAGGTGGAGACACCACCTCTGGAAACACCATATATTTT. It yields the protein CASSVGGDTTSGNTIYF.